This T cell receptor beta chain was observed in a study of identifying expanded T cells in peripheral blood. Clones were read by immunoSEQ multiplex PCR, and TCRdb kept only the in-frame ones, dropping some. Of about 100,000 clones in the sample, around 90% were seen once. The receptor comes from a person aged 18-70 years in good health. The specimen was blood.

The CDR3 loop reads CASSLGDSYSMGEAFF. CDR3 sequence (DNA): TGTGCCAGCAGCTTGGGCGACTCCTACTCGATGGGTGAAGCTTTCTTT. The chain joins TRBV5-4 to TRBJ1-1; D is uncertain. Trimming removed 0 bases from V and 7 bases from J, with 19 bases in between. This CDR3 contains 16 residues. Germline V CDR1 and CDR2: SGHNT, YYREEE (reference sequence). Looking up the rest from reference TRBV5-4 and TRBJ1-1 gives the full variable domain: ETGVTQSPTHLIKTRGQQVTLRCSSQSGHNTVSWYQQALGQGPQFIFQYYREEENGRGNFPPRFSGLQFPNYSSELNVNALELDDSALYLCASSLGDSYSMGEAFFGQGTRLTVV.